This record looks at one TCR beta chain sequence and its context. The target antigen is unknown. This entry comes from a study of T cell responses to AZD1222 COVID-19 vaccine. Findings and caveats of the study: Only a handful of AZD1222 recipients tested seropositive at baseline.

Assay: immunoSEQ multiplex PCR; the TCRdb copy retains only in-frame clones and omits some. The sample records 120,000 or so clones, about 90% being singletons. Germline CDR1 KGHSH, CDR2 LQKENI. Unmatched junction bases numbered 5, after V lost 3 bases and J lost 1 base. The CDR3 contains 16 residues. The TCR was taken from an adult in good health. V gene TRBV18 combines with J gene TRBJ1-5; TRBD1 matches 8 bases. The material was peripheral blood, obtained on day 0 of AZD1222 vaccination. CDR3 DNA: TGTGCCAGCTCACCCGGGACAGGATCAAGCAATCAGCCCCAGCATTTT. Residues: CASSPGTGSSNQPQHF.